One and the same sample provided the 22 T cell receptor beta chains below, sequenced in a study of blood T cell repertoires in COVID-19. This table comes from immunoSEQ multiplex PCR, and its TCRdb copy is limited to in-frame clones, with some not included. This sample has around 230,000 clones, with over 75% found just once. Sequencing was performed on PBMCs or T cells enriched from blood (not recorded which). The receptors come from a man aged 35 to 55 who had recovered from COVID-19.

Concerning this clone itself: A read error likely explains this, since a far larger clone differs by one base. The chain has TRBV28 and TRBJ2-7, with 7 positions matching TRBD2. From germline, CDR1 is MDHEN and CDR2 SYDVKM. CDR3 length: 13 residues. Trimming at V came to 8 bases and at J to 1 base, leaving 5 bases not matched to a gene. CDR3: CASCGEGSYEQYF. CDR3 nucleotide sequence: TGTGCCAGCTGCGGGGAGGGATCCTACGAGCAGTACTTC. Full variable domain (missing parts from reference TRBV28 and TRBJ2-7): DVKVTQSSRYLVKRTGEKVFLECVQDMDHENMFWYRQDPGLGLRLIYFSYDVKMKEKGDIPEGYSVSREKKERFSLILESASTNQTSMYLCASCGEGSYEQYFGPGTRLTVT.

This sequence joins TRBV24-1 and TRBJ1-1; 7 bases map to TRBD1. This CDR3 region has 15 residues. V gave up 4 bases and J gave up 1 base; unmatched junction bases: 5. Germline values: CDR1 KGHDR, CDR2 SFDVKD. CDR3 region: CATSETGTANTEAFF. The CDR3 DNA is TGTGCCACCAGTGAGACCGGGACAGCGAACACTGAAGCTTTCTTT.

This chain links TRBV21-1 with TRBJ2-3; the tabulated D call, TRBD1, remains unverified against the DNA. TRBV21-1 is marked as a pseudogene. There are 16 residues in the CDR3. CDR3 in amino acids: CASSLRDRGLPDTQYF. CDR3 in DNA: TGTGCCAGCAGCCTCCGGGACAGGGGGCTTCCAGATACGCAGTATTTT.

The chain joins TRBV18 to TRBJ1-5; possible D gene TRBD1, 5 bases. Germline V gene data show CDR1 as KGHSH and CDR2 as LQKENI. This CDR3 is 14 amino acids long. V lost 8 bases and J lost 4, with 15 bases in between. The CDR3 DNA reads TGTGCCAGCGGCGGGGGGGGGTTTAATCAGCCCCAGCATTTT. This encodes CASGGGGFNQPQHF.

The V gene is TRBV5-1, the J gene TRBJ1-2, with D perhaps TRBD1 (5 bases). The germline V and J ends were trimmed by 4 bases and 8 bases, with 15 bases remaining between them. Germline V gene sequence: CDR1 SGHRS, CDR2 YFSETQ. The CDR3 is 13 amino acids. DNA for the CDR3: TGCGCCAGCAGCCTGGGACGGGAACAGGGCTACACCTTC. Its protein is CASSLGREQGYTF.

This clone was found a few times. The CDR3 region is CASSIKRVKSTDTQYF. In nucleotides, the CDR3 is TGTGCCAGTAGTATTAAGAGGGTGAAGTCCACAGATACGCAGTATTTT. The chain is built from TRBV19 and TRBJ2-3, with D possibly TRBD2 on 5 matching bases. The V end lost 3 bases, the J end lost 2 bases, and 15 bases lay between the germline ends. Germline V gene data show CDR1 as LNHDA and CDR2 as SQIVND (reference sequence). This CDR3 contains 16 residues.

The chain is built from TRBV6-5 and TRBJ1-3, with D possibly TRBD1 on 5 matching bases. The CDR3 has 14 residues. The V gene's germline CDR1 is MNHEY and CDR2 SVGAGI. With 2 bases removed from V and 3 bases from J, the gap between germline ends came to 8 bases. CDR3 coding DNA: TGTGCCAGCAGTTACGGGGGAGGTGGAAACACCATATATTTT. Amino acids: CASSYGGGGNTIYF.

In its sample, this clone was seen a few times. The chain is built from TRBV5-1 and TRBJ2-7; D is perhaps TRBD2 (6 bases). The CDR3 is 14 amino acids. The ends were cut back, 4 bases at V and 4 bases at J, with 15 bases in the middle. Germline-derived CDR1 and CDR2 are SGHRS and YFSETQ. CDR3 DNA: TGCGCCAGCAGCCCGGGGACTGTAAATTACGAGCAGTACTTC. Protein product: CASSPGTVNYEQYF.

The chain uses TRBV10-2 and TRBJ1-1, with D perhaps matching TRBD1 (5 bases). Germline-derived CDR1 and CDR2 are WSHSY and SAAADI. V was cut by 1 base and J by 4 bases, with 7 bases left in between. The CDR3 is made up of 13 amino acids. The CDR3 sequence: CASSEYRPTEAFF. The CDR3 region has the DNA TGCGCCAGCAGTGAGTACAGGCCCACTGAAGCTTTCTTT.

The chain joins TRBV2 to TRBJ2-1; the match to TRBD2 covers 14 bases. The CDR3 is made up of 15 amino acids. Germline lookup yields CDR1 SNHLY and CDR2 FYNNEI. V shed 6 bases, J shed 6 bases, and the junction held 4 bases outside the gene matches. The chain's CDR3 is CASRTGLAGGNEQFF. Here the CDR3 DNA reads TGTGCCAGCAGGACCGGACTAGCGGGGGGCAATGAGCAGTTCTTC.

The J gene is TRBJ1-6, the V gene TRBV7-6; D uncertain. Germline CDR1 SGHVS, CDR2 FNYEAQ. There are 15 residues in the CDR3. V lost 11 bases and J lost 10, with 24 bases in between. Here the CDR3 DNA reads TGTGCCCGCATTTATTGGGCTGAAGCGGGGTCACCCCTCCACTTT. Protein sequence: CARIYWAEAGSPLHF.

The CDR3 DNA sequence: TGTGCCAGCAGGAGGGGGATTAATACTGAAGCTTTCTTT. Its protein is CASRRGINTEAFF. V is TRBV6-5 and J is TRBJ1-1; possible D gene TRBD1, 6 bases. The CDR3 has 13 amino acids. Germline CDR1 is MNHEY and CDR2 is SVGAGI. Trimming took 6 bases from V and 5 from J, leaving 13 bases between them.

The CDR3, as DNA: TGTGCCAGCAGCTTTGAGGGGACTCGTCAGTACGGCTACACCTTC. Protein sequence: CASSFEGTRQYGYTF. This chain uses TRBV5-4 with TRBJ1-2; TRBD1 might be the D (5 bases). The V gene lost 2 bases and the J gene lost 8 bases, with 19 bases spanning the gap. The germline V gene has CDR1 SGHNT and CDR2 YYREEE (reference sequence). CDR3 length: 15 amino acids. Using reference TRBV5-4 and TRBJ1-2 for the parts outside the CDR3, the full variable domain is ETGVTQSPTHLIKTRGQQVTLRCSSQSGHNTVSWYQQALGQGPQFIFQYYREEENGRGNFPPRFSGLQFPNYSSELNVNALELDDSALYLCASSFEGTRQYGYTFGSGTRLTVV.

The V gene is TRBV2, the J gene TRBJ1-2, with 10 bases that match TRBD1. Germline V gene lookup returns CDR1 SNHLY and CDR2 FYNNEI. The V segment lost 7 bases and the J segment 3 bases; nucleotides outside the gene matches: 5. The CDR3 length is 14 residues. CDR3 amino acids: CASTGTGAYYGYTF. The CDR3 bases are TGTGCCAGCACCGGGACAGGGGCCTACTATGGCTACACCTTC.

The chain recombines TRBV7-8 with TRBJ1-1, with D tentatively TRBD1 (5 bases). The CDR3 is made up of 16 amino acids. Trimming removed 3 bases from V and 1 base from J, with 15 bases in between. Germline CDR1 reads SGHVS; CDR2 reads FQNEAQ. The CDR3 DNA reads TGTGCCAGCAGCTTTAGCAGGGATCCGGGGAACACTGAAGCTTTCTTT. Translated, it gives CASSFSRDPGNTEAFF. Looking up the rest from reference TRBV7-8 and TRBJ1-1 gives the full variable domain: GAGVSQSPRYKVAKRGQDVALRCDPISGHVSLFWYQQALGQGPEFLTYFQNEAQLDKSGLPSDRFFAERPEGSVSTLKIQRTQQEDSAVYLCASSFSRDPGNTEAFFGQGTRLTVV.

The chain carries TRBV9 and TRBJ1-4; TRBD1 matches at 7 bases. CDR3 length: 16 amino acids. CDR1 SGDLS and CDR2 YYNGEE come from the germline V gene. V lost 0 bases to trimming and J lost 8 bases; unmatched junction nucleotides: 10. The CDR3 sequence is CASSVDEGASLEKLFF. For the CDR3, the DNA is TGTGCCAGCAGCGTAGATGAGGGGGCGTCTCTAGAAAAACTGTTTTTT.

This chain joins TRBV9 and TRBJ2-2; tentative D call: TRBD1 (6 bases). Germline assignment: CDR1 SGDLS and CDR2 YYNGEE. There are 16 residues in the CDR3. V was clipped by 1 base and J by 0 bases, with 10 bases between them. The chain's CDR3 is CASSVLQGTNTGELFF. Here the CDR3 DNA reads TGTGCCAGCAGCGTACTACAGGGAACGAACACCGGGGAGCTGTTTTTT.

The chain combines TRBV9 with TRBJ2-2; 8 bases map to TRBD2. V shed 0 bases, J shed 5 bases, and the junction held 12 bases outside the gene matches. This CDR3 comprises 18 residues. CDR1 and CDR2 from the germline V gene are SGDLS and YYNGEE. CDR3 protein: CASSVDPGGPFGTGELFF. The DNA of the CDR3 is TGTGCCAGCAGCGTAGATCCGGGAGGGCCATTTGGTACCGGGGAGCTGTTTTTT.

V gene TRBV24-1 combines with J gene TRBJ2-2; D unresolved. CDR3 length: 14 residues. Germline V gene sequence: CDR1 KGHDR, CDR2 SFDVKD. V dropped 2 bases and J dropped 6 bases, with 9 bases sitting between them. CDR3 coding DNA: TGTGCCACCAGTGATTCCCACTTCCCCGGGGAGCTGTTTTTT. Amino acids: CATSDSHFPGELFF.

The chain carries TRBV29-1 and TRBJ1-1, with D tentatively TRBD1 (6 bases). Germline CDR1 SQVTM, CDR2 ANQGSEA. The CDR3 loop spans 13 amino acids. Trimming cost V 3 bases and J 1 base, with 9 bases left between them. The CDR3 protein is CSVDAGENTEAFF. The CDR3 region has the DNA TGCAGCGTTGACGCAGGGGAGAACACTGAAGCTTTCTTT. Looking up the rest from reference TRBV29-1 and TRBJ1-1 gives the full variable domain: SAVISQKPSRDICQRGTSLTIQCQVDSQVTMMFWYRQQPGQSLTLIATANQGSEATYESGFVIDKFPISRPNLTFSTLTVSNMSPEDSSIYLCSVDAGENTEAFFGQGTRLTVV.

The CDR3 reads CASSIRPSGVSTDTQYF. CDR3 in DNA: TGTGCCAGTAGTATAAGGCCTAGCGGGGTTAGCACAGATACGCAGTATTTT. The V and J genes are TRBV19 and TRBJ2-3, with 9 bases aligning to TRBD2. V lost 2 bases and J lost 0; bases outside the gene matches: 6. Germline V gene sequence: CDR1 LNHDA, CDR2 SQIVND (reference sequence). This CDR3 contains 17 residues.

The genes are TRBV7-9 and TRBJ2-7; weak D call: TRBD1 (6 bases). In germline, CDR1 is SEHNR, CDR2 FQNEAQ (reference sequence). The CDR3 runs 14 residues. V was trimmed by 6 bases and J by 0 bases, leaving 12 bases between them. The CDR3 loop is CASSRQVSSYEQYF. The CDR3, as DNA: TGTGCCAGCAGTAGACAGGTGAGCTCCTACGAGCAGTACTTC.